This T cell receptor beta chain was observed in a study of shared clonotypes between healthy human individuals. The overall study: The study drew on two women and a few men aged 18 to 49 as donors. CD4 naive and memory got three plates each, CD8 naive two, CD8 memory one.

CD45RA+ naive and CD45RA-negative memory subsets were separated from CD4+ cells. Deep was the level used in running the assay. The data were produced by immunoSEQ multiplex PCR, yet TCRdb's version contains in-frame clones alone and is incomplete. Of roughly 2,300,000 clones listed, less than 95% are singletons. This clone was recorded once. The sequencing input was naive CD4+ T cells from PBMCs. Subset described: CD45RA+ positively selected. This sequence originates from a man younger than 35 in good health. Some clones in this sample may be carry-over from other donors' samples.

CDR3 coding DNA: TGTGCCACCAGGGGGGGGGCCAACGTCCTGACTTTC. Its protein product is CATRGGANVLTF. The chain employs TRBV15 and TRBJ2-6; no reliable D call. Trimming left V 6 bases short and J 4 bases short, with 4 bases between. This CDR3 has 12 residues. Germline CDR1 LNHNV, CDR2 YYDKDF (reference sequence).